The clone carrying this TCR beta chain appeared many times. Orbital computed tomography and thyroid ultrasound, together with serum TRAb and thyroxine and clinical symptoms, were used for diagnoses. The record originates from a study of T cells in Graves' hyperthyroidism and ophthalmopathy. Per the germline V gene, CDR1 is LGHDT and CDR2 is YNNKEL (reference sequence). Trimming took 3 bases from V and 6 from J, leaving 9 bases between them. CDR3 length: 13 amino acids. RNA transcripts served as the template for amplifying TCR beta CDR3 regions. The HTBI set primed first-round TCR CDR3 RT-PCR. TCRdb reprocessed the multiplex PCR reads via MiXCR and lists one record per CDR3 protein. This table has roughly 280,000 distinct CDR3 sequences, about a sixth appearing once.

V and J are TRBV3-1 and TRBJ1-5; D is unclear. Sequencing was performed on blood. This clonotype originated in a woman in her sixties with Graves' ophthalmopathy. The chain's CDR3 is CASSQLRGQPQHF. Written as DNA, the CDR3 is TGTGCCAGCAGCCAGCTCCGGGGTCAGCCCCAGCATTTT.